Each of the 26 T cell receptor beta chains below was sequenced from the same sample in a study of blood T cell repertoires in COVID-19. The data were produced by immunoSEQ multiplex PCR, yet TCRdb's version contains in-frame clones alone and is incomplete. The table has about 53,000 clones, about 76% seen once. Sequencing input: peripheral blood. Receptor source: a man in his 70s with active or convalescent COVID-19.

CDR3: CAISGTSGGRGTGELFF. The CDR3 bases are TGTGCCATCAGTGGGACTAGCGGGGGACGTGGCACCGGGGAGCTGTTTTTT. The chain is built from TRBV10-3 and TRBJ2-2, with 13 bases matching TRBD2. The germline V gene encodes CDR1 ENHRY and CDR2 SYGVKD. CDR3 length: 17 residues. The V gene end was trimmed by 4 bases and the J gene end by 4 bases; junction bases not matched to a gene: 6.

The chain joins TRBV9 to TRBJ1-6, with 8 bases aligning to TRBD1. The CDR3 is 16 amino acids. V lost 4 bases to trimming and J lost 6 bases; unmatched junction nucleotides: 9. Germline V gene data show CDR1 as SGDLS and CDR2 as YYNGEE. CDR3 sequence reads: CASSPRPDRGNSPLHF. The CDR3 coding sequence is TGTGCCAGCAGCCCGCGACCTGACAGGGGTAATTCACCCCTCCACTTT.

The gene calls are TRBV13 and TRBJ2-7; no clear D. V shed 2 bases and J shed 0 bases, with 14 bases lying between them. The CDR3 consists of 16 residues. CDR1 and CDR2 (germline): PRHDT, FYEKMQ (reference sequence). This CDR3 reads CASSLFAAVSSYEQYF. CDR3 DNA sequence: TGTGCCAGCAGCTTATTCGCCGCGGTAAGCTCCTACGAGCAGTACTTC. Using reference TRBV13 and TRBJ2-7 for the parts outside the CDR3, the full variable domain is AAGVIQSPRHLIKEKRETATLKCYPIPRHDTVYWYQQGPGQDPQFLISFYEKMQSDKGSIPDRFSAQQFSDYHSELNMSSLELGDSALYFCASSLFAAVSSYEQYFGPGTRLTVT.

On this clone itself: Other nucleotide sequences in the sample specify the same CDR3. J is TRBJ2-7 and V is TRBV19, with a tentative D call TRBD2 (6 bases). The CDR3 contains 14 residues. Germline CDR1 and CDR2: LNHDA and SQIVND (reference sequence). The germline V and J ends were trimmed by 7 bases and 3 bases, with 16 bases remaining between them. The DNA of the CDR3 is TGTGCCAGTACCCCCACTGGGGGGATCTACGAGCAGTACTTC. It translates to CASTPTGGIYEQYF.

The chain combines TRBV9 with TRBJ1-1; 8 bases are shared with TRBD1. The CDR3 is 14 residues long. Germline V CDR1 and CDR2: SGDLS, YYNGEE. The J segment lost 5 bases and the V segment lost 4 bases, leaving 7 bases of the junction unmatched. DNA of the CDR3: TGTGCCAGCAGCCCCGACAGGGGTTGGACTGAAGCTTTCTTT. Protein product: CASSPDRGWTEAFF.

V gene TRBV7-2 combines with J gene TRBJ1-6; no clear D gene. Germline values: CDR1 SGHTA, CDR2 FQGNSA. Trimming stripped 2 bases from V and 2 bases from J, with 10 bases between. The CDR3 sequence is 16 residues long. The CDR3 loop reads CASSLTVSAYNSPLHF. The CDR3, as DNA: TGTGCCAGCAGCTTAACGGTCAGCGCCTATAATTCACCCCTCCACTTT.

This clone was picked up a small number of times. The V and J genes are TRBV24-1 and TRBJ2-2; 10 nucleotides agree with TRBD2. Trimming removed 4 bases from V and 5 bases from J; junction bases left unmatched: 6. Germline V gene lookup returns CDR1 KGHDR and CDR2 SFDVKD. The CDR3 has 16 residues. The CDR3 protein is CATSESSGRGTGELFF. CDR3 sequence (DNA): TGTGCCACCAGTGAGTCTAGCGGGAGAGGTACCGGGGAGCTGTTTTTT.

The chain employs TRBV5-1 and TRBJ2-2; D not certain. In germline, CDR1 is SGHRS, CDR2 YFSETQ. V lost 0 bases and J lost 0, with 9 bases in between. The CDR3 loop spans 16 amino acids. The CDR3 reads CASSLAGLTNTGELFF. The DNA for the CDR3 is TGCGCCAGCAGCTTGGCGGGTCTTACGAACACCGGGGAGCTGTTTTTT.

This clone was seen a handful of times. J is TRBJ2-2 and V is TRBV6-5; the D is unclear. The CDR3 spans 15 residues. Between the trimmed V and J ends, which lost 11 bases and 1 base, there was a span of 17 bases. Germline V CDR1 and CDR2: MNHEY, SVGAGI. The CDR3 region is CALAVIKGNTGELFF. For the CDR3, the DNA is TGTGCCTTAGCAGTGATTAAAGGGAACACCGGGGAGCTGTTTTTT.

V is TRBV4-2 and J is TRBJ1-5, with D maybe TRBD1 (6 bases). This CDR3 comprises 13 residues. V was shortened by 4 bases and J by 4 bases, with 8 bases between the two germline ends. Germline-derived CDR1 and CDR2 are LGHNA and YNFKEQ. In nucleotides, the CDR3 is TGTGCCAGCAGCCGGGACACTAATCAGCCCCAGCATTTT. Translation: CASSRDTNQPQHF.

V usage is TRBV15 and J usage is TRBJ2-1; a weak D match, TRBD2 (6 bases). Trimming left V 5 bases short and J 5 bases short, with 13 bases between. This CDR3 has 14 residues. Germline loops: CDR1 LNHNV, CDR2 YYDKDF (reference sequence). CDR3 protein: CATSRGTLNNEQFF. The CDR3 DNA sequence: TGTGCCACCAGCCGGGGGACCCTAAACAATGAGCAGTTCTTC.

The CDR3 spells CASSPREEQYF. DNA for the CDR3: TGTGCCAGCAGCCCAAGGGAGGAGCAGTACTTC. V and J are TRBV3-1 (or the pseudogene TRBV3-2) and TRBJ2-7, with D possibly being TRBD2 (5 bases). In germline, CDR1 is LGHDT, CDR2 YNNKEL (reference sequence). This CDR3 has 11 amino acids. V was trimmed by 4 bases and J by 7 bases, leaving 8 bases between them.

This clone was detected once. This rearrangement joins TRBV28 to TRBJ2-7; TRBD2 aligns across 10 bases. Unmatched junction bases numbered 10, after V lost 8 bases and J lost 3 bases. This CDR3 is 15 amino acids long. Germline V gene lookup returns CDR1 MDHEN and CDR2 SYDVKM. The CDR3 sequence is CASAPPSGGVYEQYF. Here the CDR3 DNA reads TGTGCCAGCGCCCCTCCAAGCGGGGGGGTCTACGAGCAGTACTTC.

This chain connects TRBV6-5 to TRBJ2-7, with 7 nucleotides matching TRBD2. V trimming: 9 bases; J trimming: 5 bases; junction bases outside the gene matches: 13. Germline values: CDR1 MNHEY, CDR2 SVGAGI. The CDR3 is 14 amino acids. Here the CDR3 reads CASNTGGGVDEQYF. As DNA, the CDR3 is TGTGCCAGTAACACTGGGGGGGGTGTTGACGAGCAGTACTTC.

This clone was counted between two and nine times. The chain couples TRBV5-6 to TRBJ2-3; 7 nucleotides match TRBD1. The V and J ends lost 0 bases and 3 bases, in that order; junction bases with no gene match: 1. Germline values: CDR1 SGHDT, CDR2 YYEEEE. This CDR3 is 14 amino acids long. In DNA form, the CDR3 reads TGTGCCAGCAGCTTGGTACAGGGGACAGATACGCAGTATTTT. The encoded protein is CASSLVQGTDTQYF.

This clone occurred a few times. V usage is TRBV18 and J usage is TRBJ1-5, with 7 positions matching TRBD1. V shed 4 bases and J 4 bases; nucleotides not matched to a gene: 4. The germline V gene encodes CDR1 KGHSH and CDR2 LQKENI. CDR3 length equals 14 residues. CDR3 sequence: CASSLTGSNQPQHF. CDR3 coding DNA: TGTGCCAGCTCACTGACAGGGTCGAATCAGCCCCAGCATTTT.

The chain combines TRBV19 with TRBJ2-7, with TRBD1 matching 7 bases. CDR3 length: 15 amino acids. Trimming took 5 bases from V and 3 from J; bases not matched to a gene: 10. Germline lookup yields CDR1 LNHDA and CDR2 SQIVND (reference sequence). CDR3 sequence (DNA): TGTGCCAGTAGTGAAATTGGACAGGATGGCTACGAGCAGTACTTC. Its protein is CASSEIGQDGYEQYF.

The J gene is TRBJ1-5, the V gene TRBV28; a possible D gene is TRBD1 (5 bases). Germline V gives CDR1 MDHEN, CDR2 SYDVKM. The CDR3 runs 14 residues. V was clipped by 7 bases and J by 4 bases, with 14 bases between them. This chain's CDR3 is CASTLTRANQPQHF. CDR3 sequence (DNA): TGTGCCAGCACGTTGACCAGGGCGAATCAGCCCCAGCATTTT.

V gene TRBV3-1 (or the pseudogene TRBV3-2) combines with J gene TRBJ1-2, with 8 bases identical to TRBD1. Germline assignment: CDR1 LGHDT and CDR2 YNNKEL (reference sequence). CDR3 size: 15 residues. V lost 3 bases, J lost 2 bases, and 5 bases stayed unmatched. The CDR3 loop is CASSHQGAFNYGYTF. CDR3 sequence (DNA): TGTGCCAGCAGCCACCAGGGGGCCTTCAACTATGGCTACACCTTC.

CDR3 sequence: CSVGTGVRQPQHF. In DNA form, the CDR3 reads TGCAGCGTGGGGACAGGGGTGAGACAGCCCCAGCATTTT. The chain employs TRBV29-1 and TRBJ1-5, with TRBD1 matching 10 bases. The trim removed 6 bases at V and 7 bases at J, leaving 6 bases unmatched. Germline V gene data show CDR1 as SQVTM and CDR2 as ANQGSEA. This CDR3 has 13 residues.

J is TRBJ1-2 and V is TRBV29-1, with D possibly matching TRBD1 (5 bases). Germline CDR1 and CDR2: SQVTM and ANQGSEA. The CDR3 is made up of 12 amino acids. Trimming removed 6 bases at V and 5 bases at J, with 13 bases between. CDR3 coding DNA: TGCAGCGTCGACCAGGGTTCTTATGGCTACACCTTC. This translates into CSVDQGSYGYTF.

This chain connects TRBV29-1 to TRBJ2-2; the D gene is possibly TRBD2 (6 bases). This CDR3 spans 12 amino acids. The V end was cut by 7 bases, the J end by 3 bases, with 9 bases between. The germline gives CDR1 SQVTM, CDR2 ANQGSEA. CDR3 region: CSARGYTGELFF. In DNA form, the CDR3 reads TGCAGCGCCCGGGGGTACACCGGGGAGCTGTTTTTT.

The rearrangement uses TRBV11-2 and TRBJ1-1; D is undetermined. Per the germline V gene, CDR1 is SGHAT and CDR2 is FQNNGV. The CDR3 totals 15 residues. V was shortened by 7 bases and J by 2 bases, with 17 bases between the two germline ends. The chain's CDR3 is CASIPFGLPNTEAFF. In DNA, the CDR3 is TGTGCCAGCATCCCATTCGGACTCCCCAACACTGAAGCTTTCTTT.

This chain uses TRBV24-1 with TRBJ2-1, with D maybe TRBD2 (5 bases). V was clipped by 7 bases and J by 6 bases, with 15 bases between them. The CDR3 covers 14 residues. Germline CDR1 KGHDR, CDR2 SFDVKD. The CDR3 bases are TGTGCCACCAGCCGGGATCTAGGAGGCAATGAGCAGTTCTTC. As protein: CATSRDLGGNEQFF.

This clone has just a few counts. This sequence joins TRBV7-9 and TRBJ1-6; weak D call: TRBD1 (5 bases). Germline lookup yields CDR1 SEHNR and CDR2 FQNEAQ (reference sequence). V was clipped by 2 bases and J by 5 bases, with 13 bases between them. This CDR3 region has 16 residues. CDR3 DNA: TGTGCCAGCAGCTTATTTGGGGCAGGCGATAATTCACCCCTCCACTTT. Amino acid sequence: CASSLFGAGDNSPLHF. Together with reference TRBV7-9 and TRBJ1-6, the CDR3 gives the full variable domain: DTGVSQNPRHKITKRGQNVTFRCDPISEHNRLYWYRQTLGQGPEFLTYFQNEAQLEKSRLLSDRFSAERPKGSFSTLEIQRTEQGDSAMYLCASSLFGAGDNSPLHFGNGTRLTVT.

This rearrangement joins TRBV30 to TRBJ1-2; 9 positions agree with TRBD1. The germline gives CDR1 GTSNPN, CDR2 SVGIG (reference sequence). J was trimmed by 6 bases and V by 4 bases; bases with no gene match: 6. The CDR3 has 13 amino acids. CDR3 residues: CAWIGTGRNGYTF. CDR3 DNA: TGTGCCTGGATAGGGACAGGGCGTAATGGCTACACCTTC. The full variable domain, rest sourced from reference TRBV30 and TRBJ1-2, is SQTIHQWPATLVQPVGSPLSLECTVEGTSNPNLYWYRQAAGRGLQLLFYSVGIGQISSEVPQNLSASRPQDRQFILSSKKLLLSDSGFYLCAWIGTGRNGYTFGSGTRLTVV.